This is a list of T cell receptor beta chains from one sample in a study of Ad26.COV2.S vaccination and SARS-CoV-2 variants. TCRdb's table, derived via immunoSEQ multiplex PCR, lists solely in-frame clones and lacks some. The table records about 87,000 clones, under 90% of them present only once. Sample: peripheral blood, taken after recovery from COVID-19. Every receptor here comes from a human donor who had recovered from COVID-19. The CDR3 runs from the conserved cysteine through the conserved F or W. The D gene is left open where the match is weak. A clone size is listed for some rows: how often the clone was seen (once, few, many), or a class if it is expanded.

CDR3nt | CDR3aa | d_gene | v_gene | abundance | j_gene
TGTGCCAGCAGTGACTTCGGACAGGGCGCTTATGGCTACACCTTC | CASSDFGQGAYGYTF | TRBD1 | TRBV25-1 | . | TRBJ1-2
TGTGCCAGCAGGGGAAATGGTATCTCTGGCTACACCTTC | CASRGNGISGYTF | . | TRBV27 | . | TRBJ1-2
TGTGCCAGCAGCCGACAGGGACGGGTTGGCGGGGAGCTGTTTTTT | CASSRQGRVGGELFF | TRBD1 | TRBV5-6 | . | TRBJ2-2
TGTGCCAGCAGCAACAGGGGGGATCCATATAATTCACCCCTCCACTTT | CASSNRGDPYNSPLHF | TRBD1 | TRBV28 | . | TRBJ1-6
TGTGCCAGCAGGTCCGGGACAGGGGAGGATACGCAGTATTTT | CASRSGTGEDTQYF | TRBD1 | TRBV7-2 | . | TRBJ2-3
TGTGCCAGCAGCGTAGGGGCGAGGGCGGGAGGGCCCCACGAGCAGTACTTC | CASSVGARAGGPHEQYF | TRBD2 | TRBV9 | . | TRBJ2-7
TGTGCCAGTAGTACTCGACTAGCGGCCGATACGCAGTATTTT | CASSTRLAADTQYF | TRBD2 | TRBV19 | . | TRBJ2-3
TGCGCCAGCAGCCAGGGGACCAGCTCCTATAATTCACCCCTCCACTTT | CASSQGTSSYNSPLHF | . | TRBV4-1 | . | TRBJ1-6
TGTGCCAGCAGCCCCCGACAGGGAATAGGGGGCCAGTACTTC | CASSPRQGIGGQYF | TRBD1 | TRBV9 | . | TRBJ2-5
TGTGCCAGCAGCGTTGGGACCGTACAGGGCGATGAGCAGTTCTTC | CASSVGTVQGDEQFF | . | TRBV9 | . | TRBJ2-1
TGTGCCAGCAGCCAAGATTTTAAGGGGGCGCTTAATAATTCACCCCTCCACTTT | CASSQDFKGALNNSPLHF | TRBD1 | TRBV3-1/TRBV3-2 | . | TRBJ1-6
TGCAGTGGTACGGGGCGCCTTATCCAGTACTTC | CSGTGRLIQYF | . | TRBV20-1 | . | TRBJ2-5
TGTGCCAGCAGCTTAGGGCGTCTGGGGCGCACAGATACGCAGTATTTT | CASSLGRLGRTDTQYF | . | TRBV7-2 | . | TRBJ2-3
TGCGCCAGCAGCCAATCCCCCGGGGGTAGCGGGAGAGGGACCTACGAGCAGTACTTC | CASSQSPGGSGRGTYEQYF | TRBD2 | TRBV4-3 | once | TRBJ2-7
TGTGCCAGCAGCCTCATATCTCTGTGGATGTCCTACGAGCAGTACTTC | CASSLISLWMSYEQYF | . | TRBV27 | . | TRBJ2-7
TGTGCCAGCAGTGAAGAAGTCGCTGGTGGAGGCTATGAAGCTTTCTTT | CASSEEVAGGGYEAFF | . | TRBV6-1 | . | TRBJ1-1
TGTGCCTCCTGCCCTTCGACTAACTATGGCTACACCTTC | CASCPSTNYGYTF | . | TRBV4-2 | . | TRBJ1-2
TGTGCCAGAAGCCCCTGCGGGAGCCAAGAGACCCAGTACTTC | CARSPCGSQETQYF | TRBD2 | TRBV5-3 | few | TRBJ2-5
TGTGCCAGCATGGAAGGGGCAGTAAGTAGCACTGAAGCTTTCTTT | CASMEGAVSSTEAFF | . | TRBV28 | . | TRBJ1-1
TGTGCCATCAGTGAGGGTACAGGGGGTATCTACGAGCAGTACTTC | CAISEGTGGIYEQYF | TRBD1 | TRBV10-3 | . | TRBJ2-7
TGTGCCAGCAGTTCATTCAGCGGGGGGATCAATGAGCAGTTCTTC | CASSSFSGGINEQFF | TRBD2 | TRBV27 | . | TRBJ2-1
TGTGCCAGCAGCTTACCCGCAGGGATCTATGGCTACACCTTC | CASSLPAGIYGYTF | . | TRBV7-2 | . | TRBJ1-2
TGTGCCAGCAGTTCAGGGCCGAACTATGGCTACACCTTC | CASSSGPNYGYTF | . | TRBV28 | . | TRBJ1-2
TGTGCCACCCCTTCCGACCACGGGGAGGCTTTCTTT | CATPSDHGEAFF | . | TRBV5-4 | . | TRBJ1-1
TGTGCCAGCAGCTTGGACAGGGAGGATACGCAGTATTTT | CASSLDREDTQYF | . | TRBV5-4 | . | TRBJ2-3
TGTGCCAGCAGCCAAAGCGGGGGCGGCAATGAGCAGTTCTTC | CASSQSGGGNEQFF | TRBD2 | TRBV3-1/TRBV3-2 | . | TRBJ2-1
TGTGCCAGCAGCTTAGGGGGGGGAGTCACAGATACGCAGTATTTT | CASSLGGGVTDTQYF | TRBD2 | TRBV11-1 | . | TRBJ2-3
TGTGCCAGCAGTGACGAATCTAAGGGGAATACGCAGTATTTT | CASSDESKGNTQYF | . | TRBV25-1 | . | TRBJ2-3
TGTGCCAGCAGCCCCGGATCGCGGACGCAGTATTTT | CASSPGSRTQYF | . | TRBV5-6 | . | TRBJ2-3
TGTGCCAGCAGTGAAGAGGGACAGGGGATTTCACCCCTCCACTTT | CASSEEGQGISPLHF | TRBD1 | TRBV2 | few | TRBJ1-6
TGCAGCGTTGAGGGAAAATATTTGACTGAAGCTTTCTTT | CSVEGKYLTEAFF | . | TRBV29-1 | once | TRBJ1-1
TGTGCCAGCAGCTTGGGTTCGGGAGTAGTAGCCAAAAACATTCAGTACTTC | CASSLGSGVVAKNIQYF | . | TRBV5-4 | . | TRBJ2-4
TGTGCCAGCAGCTCGGTTCCTAAATACGAGCAGTACTTC | CASSSVPKYEQYF | . | TRBV7-9 | . | TRBJ2-7
TGCAGCGTTGACAGGACAGGATCCTACGAGCAGTACTTC | CSVDRTGSYEQYF | TRBD1 | TRBV29-1 | . | TRBJ2-7
TGCAGCGTTGTTAGCGCCTGGGGTCAGCCCCAGCATTTT | CSVVSAWGQPQHF | . | TRBV29-1 | . | TRBJ1-5
TGTGCCAGCAGCCCAAGAGGGGAGAGAATGAATGAGCAGTTCTTC | CASSPRGERMNEQFF | . | TRBV7-9 | . | TRBJ2-1
TGCGCCAGCAGCCTACAGGGGGGTTTCTCCCTCGGCTACACCTTC | CASSLQGGFSLGYTF | TRBD1 | TRBV5-1 | . | TRBJ1-2
TGCGCCAGCAAACTCCAGGGACCTGGTGAAACCGGGGAGCTGTTTTTT | CASKLQGPGETGELFF | . | TRBV5-1 | . | TRBJ2-2
TGTGCCACCAGTGCGGGGACCCTCTCCTACGAGCAGTACTTC | CATSAGTLSYEQYF | . | TRBV24-1 | once | TRBJ2-7
TGTGCCAGCAGCAGGGACTCTGGGGCCAACGTCCTGACTTTC | CASSRDSGANVLTF | . | TRBV5-4 | . | TRBJ2-6
TGTGCCAGCAGCTTAGAGATCGGAGATTCACCCCTCCACTTT | CASSLEIGDSPLHF | . | TRBV7-9 | . | TRBJ1-6
TGTGCCAGCAGCTTTAGCACCGGGGAGCTGTTTTTT | CASSFSTGELFF | . | TRBV11-3 | once | TRBJ2-2
TGTGCCAGCAGCCGTCGGGACAGGGGGCGGAATGAGCAGTTCTTC | CASSRRDRGRNEQFF | TRBD1 | TRBV27 | . | TRBJ2-1
TGTGCCAGCAGTGACCTTGGGCTAGCGGGAGGGAATGAGCAGTTCTTC | CASSDLGLAGGNEQFF | TRBD2 | TRBV2 | . | TRBJ2-1
TGTGCCAGCAGTTACGACAGGGGGGGAGGCTACACCTTC | CASSYDRGGGYTF | TRBD1 | TRBV6-5 | . | TRBJ1-2
TGTGCCAGCAGCCCCCTTCAGGGGGTGATGGGCACTGAAGCTTTCTTT | CASSPLQGVMGTEAFF | TRBD1 | TRBV9 | once | TRBJ1-1
TGTGCCAGCTCACCACAACAGGGAAGCGAAAAACTGTTTTTT | CASSPQQGSEKLFF | . | TRBV18 | . | TRBJ1-4
TGTGCCAGCAGCCAGACAGGGTGGAAGGAAGCTTTCTTT | CASSQTGWKEAFF | TRBD1 | TRBV6-5 | few | TRBJ1-1